The 16 T cell receptor beta chains in this list originate from one sample, sequenced in a study of identical twins (dated by TCRdb to 2016 to 2018). The library was built by means of 5' RACE. The instrument was an Illumina HiSeq 2000. Using fastp at Q25 and MiXCR, TCRdb reprocessed the public reads and kept productive beta chains. All rows with the same CDR3 protein become a single entry with the most common DNA and genes. A total of a few hundred thousand distinct CDR3 sequences appear in this sample, over 8.5% of them only once. The ten biggest clones cover around 3.1% of the sample. The same data also contributed to another study, on yellow fever vaccine responses in identical twins.

The material sequenced was PBMCs. All receptors come from a woman aged 18 to 35 in good health.

This clonotype was counted many times. V is TRBV7-2 and J is TRBJ2-3; 8 bases map to TRBD2. The CDR3 sequence is 18 residues long. V lost 2 bases and J lost 0; bases outside the gene matches: 10. Germline CDR1 and CDR2: SGHTA and FQGNSA. The CDR3 nucleotides are TGTGCCAGCAGCTTAATGTTAAGCGGGGGAACTAGCACAGATACGCAGTATTTT. Residues: CASSLMLSGGTSTDTQYF. The variable domain in full, with the rest retrieved from reference TRBV7-2 and TRBJ2-3, is GAGVSQSPSNKVTEKGKDVELRCDPISGHTALYWYRQSLGQGLEFLIYFQGNSAPDKSGLPSDRFSAERTGGSVSTLTIQRTQQEDSAVYLCASSLMLSGGTSTDTQYFGPGTRLTVL.

This clonotype showed up just a few times. The J gene is TRBJ2-1, the V gene TRBV7-2; 7 bases are a match to TRBD1. Trimming at V came to 2 bases and at J to 4 bases, leaving 8 bases not matched to a gene. This CDR3 is 16 amino acids long. The germline V gene has CDR1 SGHTA and CDR2 FQGNSA. The chain's CDR3 is CASSLITGVVYNEQFF. The DNA for the CDR3 is TGTGCCAGCAGCTTAATAACAGGGGTTGTGTACAATGAGCAGTTCTTC.

This clonotype has more than one count but fewer than ten. V usage is TRBV5-1 and J usage is TRBJ2-2, with 8 bases that match TRBD1. This CDR3 has 16 amino acids. Germline V gene data show CDR1 as SGHRS and CDR2 as YFSETQ. J gave up 6 bases and V 4 bases, and 11 bases lay outside the gene matches. This CDR3 reads CASSRTGSYSAGELFF. CDR3 nucleotides: TGCGCCAGCAGCAGGACAGGGTCATATAGCGCCGGGGAGCTGTTTTTT.

This clonotype was counted a few times. The chain employs TRBV30 and TRBJ2-3, with D maybe TRBD2 (6 bases). Looked up from germline, CDR1 is GTSNPN and CDR2 is SVGIG (reference sequence). The CDR3 runs 15 residues. V lost 0 bases, J lost 2 bases, and 12 bases lay in between. The CDR3 bases are TGTGCCTGGAGTGTACCGGGACTTGACACAGATACGCAGTATTTT. Its translation: CAWSVPGLDTDTQYF.

This clonotype came up many times. The V gene is TRBV12-3 or TRBV12-4, the J gene TRBJ2-2; the D is unclear. CDR3 length: 13 residues. Deletions cut 2 bases from V and 8 bases from J, with 9 bases between. The DNA for the CDR3 is TGTGCCAGCAGTTTATACGAGGCAGGGGAGCTGTTTTTT. It is translated as CASSLYEAGELFF.

This clonotype was observed a handful of times. The J gene is TRBJ2-1, the V gene TRBV27; D unresolved. Germline CDR1 MNHEY, CDR2 SMNVEV (reference sequence). The ends were cut back, 8 bases at V and 6 bases at J, with 17 bases in the middle. The CDR3 has 14 amino acids. CDR3 in DNA: TGTGCCAGCCGCTCCGGTTGGCCAGTCAATGAGCAGTTCTTC. It translates to CASRSGWPVNEQFF.

The table lists this clonotype with a few counts. This chain links TRBV9 with TRBJ2-3; D is ambiguous. The V end lost 2 bases, the J end lost 0 bases, and 13 bases lay between the germline ends. The germline gives CDR1 SGDLS, CDR2 YYNGEE. The CDR3 runs 16 residues. CDR3 amino acids: CASSVLTGISTDTQYF. Here the CDR3 DNA reads TGTGCCAGCAGCGTTTTGACGGGTATTAGCACAGATACGCAGTATTTT.

This clonotype has at least ten counts. The V gene is TRBV5-1, the J gene TRBJ2-1; D might be TRBD1 (8 bases). This CDR3 spans 15 amino acids. Germline CDR1 reads SGHRS; CDR2 reads YFSETQ. V was cut by 0 bases and J by 7 bases, with 14 bases left in between. The CDR3 region has the DNA TGCGCCAGCAGCTTGGCCACAGGGGGGGCAAATGAGCAGTTCTTC. Protein product: CASSLATGGANEQFF. Drawing the rest from reference TRBV5-1 and TRBJ2-1, the complete variable domain is KAGVTQTPRYLIKTRGQQVTLSCSPISGHRSVSWYQQTPGQGLQFLFEYFSETQRNKGNFPGRFSGRQFSNSRSEMNVSTLELGDSALYLCASSLATGGANEQFFGPGTRLTVL.

The chain employs TRBV4-2 and TRBJ1-4, with D unresolved. This CDR3 is built from 12 residues. The ends were cut back, 4 bases at V and 10 bases at J, with 10 bases in the middle. Per germline, CDR1 LGHNA and CDR2 YNFKEQ. CDR3 nucleotides: TGTGCCAGCAGCCCCGGCGATGGAAAACTGTTTTTT. Residues: CASSPGDGKLFF.

This rearrangement joins TRBV6-5 to TRBJ2-4; D gene uncertain. V dropped 2 bases and J dropped 0 bases, with 8 bases sitting between them. This CDR3 has 15 residues. Germline V gene lookup returns CDR1 MNHEY and CDR2 SVGAGI. CDR3 nucleotides: TGTGCCAGCAGTTACACCCTTATAGCCAAAAACATTCAGTACTTC. It is translated as CASSYTLIAKNIQYF.

This clonotype was detected only a few times. The chain employs TRBV7-8 and TRBJ2-7; no clear D. Germline V gene data show CDR1 as SGHVS and CDR2 as FQNEAQ. Trimming left V 4 bases short and J 5 bases short, with 9 bases between. There are 12 residues in the CDR3. The CDR3 sequence: CASSSLRDEQYF. The CDR3 DNA is TGTGCCAGCAGCTCCCTTCGGGACGAGCAGTACTTC.

V and J are TRBV11-2 and TRBJ2-1, with D possibly TRBD2 on 6 matching bases. Germline V gene data show CDR1 as SGHAT and CDR2 as FQNNGV. V dropped 8 bases and J dropped 4 bases, with 15 bases sitting between them. This CDR3 is built from 14 residues. This chain's CDR3 is CASSGSGRYNEQFF. In DNA form, the CDR3 reads TGTGCCAGCTCCGGGTCAGGGAGGTACAATGAGCAGTTCTTC.

This rearrangement joins TRBV2 to TRBJ2-2; 10 positions agree with TRBD1. Germline V CDR1 and CDR2: SNHLY, FYNNEI. CDR3 size: 14 residues. Trimming cost V 6 bases and J 6 bases; bases outside gene matches: 4. The CDR3 here is CASRAGTGAGELFF. CDR3 nucleotide sequence: TGTGCCAGCAGGGCCGGGACAGGGGCCGGGGAGCTGTTTTTT.

This clonotype came up a few times. The rearrangement uses TRBV7-8 and TRBJ1-6; D is unclear. The V and J ends lost 1 base and 7 bases respectively, with 17 bases between them. Germline V CDR1 and CDR2: SGHVS, FQNEAQ. There are 17 residues in the CDR3. CDR3 DNA: TGTGCCAGCAGCTTAGGTCGGGTTTTGCGGTGGAATTCACCCCTCCACTTT. Translating gives CASSLGRVLRWNSPLHF. Full variable domain (remainder filled in from reference TRBV7-8 and TRBJ1-6): GAGVSQSPRYKVAKRGQDVALRCDPISGHVSLFWYQQALGQGPEFLTYFQNEAQLDKSGLPSDRFFAERPEGSVSTLKIQRTQQEDSAVYLCASSLGRVLRWNSPLHFGNGTRLTVT.

The table lists this clonotype with a few counts. This chain connects TRBV12-3 or TRBV12-4 to TRBJ2-1; tentatively, D is TRBD2 (5 bases). Trimming cost V 3 bases and J 10 bases, with 13 bases left between them. The CDR3 runs 13 residues. CDR3 amino acids: CASSFGPPGEQFF. The DNA for the CDR3 is TGTGCCAGCAGTTTCGGGCCCCCGGGGGAGCAGTTCTTC.

This chain links TRBV20-1 with TRBJ2-7, with 8 bases lining up with TRBD1. V dropped 2 bases and J dropped 3; count of bases not matched to a gene: 12. This CDR3 has 16 residues. The germline V gene has CDR1 DFQATT and CDR2 SNEGSKA (reference sequence). CDR3 sequence: CSARIHRDRSSYEQYF. The CDR3, as DNA: TGCAGTGCTAGAATCCACCGGGACAGGTCTAGCTACGAGCAGTACTTC.